The entry below gives a single TCR beta chain sequence along with its context. The CDR3 consists of 14 residues. The V gene lost 5 bases and the J gene lost 0 bases, with 14 bases spanning the gap. CDR1 and CDR2 (germline): DFQATT, SNEGSKA (reference sequence). In blood CD8+ and CD4+ T cells, TCR beta underwent sequencing. Reverse transcription of about 0.45 to 1 ug RNA used random hexamers. Amplification of TCR beta CDR3 spanned 54 Vbeta and 13 Jbeta via immunoSEQ multiplex PCR. Using its own MiXCR run on the immunoSEQ multiplex PCR reads, TCRdb lists one record per CDR3 protein. The sample holds roughly 200,000 distinct CDR3 sequences, approximately 94% seen once. The data stem from a study of CD8 T cells in Susac syndrome.

The origin of this receptor is a human donor with multiple sclerosis. The chain links TRBV20-1 to TRBJ2-7; D tentatively fits TRBD1 or TRBD2 (6 bases each). The specimen sequenced was CD4+ T cells from PBMCs. CDR3 DNA sequence: TGCAGTGCTGGCCCGGGGGCCCCCTCCTACGAGCAGTACTTC. Its protein is CSAGPGAPSYEQYF.